These T cell receptor beta chains were read from a single sample in a study of cytomegalovirus exposure and HLA in healthy donors. TCRdb keeps only in-frame clones here, not all; method: immunoSEQ multiplex PCR. This table has over 95,000 clones, more than 70% appearing once. Material for sequencing was PBMCs. These receptors were collected from a female donor in good health and CMV-seronegative. The CDR3 runs from the conserved cysteine through the conserved F or W. The order of the fields is clone size, D gene, J gene, V gene, CDR3 DNA, CDR3 protein. A D gene is named only where the DNA matches it firmly. Clone sizes are given selectively: once, few, many, or a class where the clone is expanded.

once,TRBD1,TRBJ2-7,TRBV5-8,TGTGCCAGCGAATACAGGGGGAGGTACGAGCAGTACTTC,CASEYRGRYEQYF
few,TRBD2,TRBJ2-3,TRBV11-3,TGTGCCAGCAGCTCGGGACTAGATATGAATACGCAGTATTTT,CASSSGLDMNTQYF
NA,TRBD1,TRBJ1-3,TRBV14,TGTGCCAGCAGCCCGGGACAGGGGGCTGGAAACACCATATATTTT,CASSPGQGAGNTIYF
NA,NA,TRBJ1-1,TRBV25-1,TGTGCCAGCAGTGAAAGTTTCGGGGTTGAAGCTTTCTTT,CASSESFGVEAFF
NA,NA,TRBJ2-6,TRBV27,TGTGCCAGCAGGCCCGCCACCGGGGCTGGGGCCAACGTCCTGACTTTC,CASRPATGAGANVLTF
few,NA,TRBJ2-3,TRBV12-5,TGTGCTAGTGGTCAGACAGATACGCAGTATTTT,CASGQTDTQYF
NA,NA,TRBJ2-2,TRBV27,TGTGCCAGCAGTTTAGGGCGGGGGCGTGGTTGGACCGGGGAGCTGTTTTTT,CASSLGRGRGWTGELFF
NA,TRBD2,TRBJ2-7,TRBV11-2,TGTGCCAGCAGCGCTAGCGGGGCCATGGCTTACGAGCAGTACTTC,CASSASGAMAYEQYF
NA,TRBD1,TRBJ1-1,TRBV9,TGTGCCAGCAGCGTAGGGGGGACAGGATCCACTGAAGCTTTCTTT,CASSVGGTGSTEAFF
few,TRBD2,TRBJ2-3,TRBV5-1,TGCGCCAGTGAACTAGCGGGGGGCGCCCAGGCCGATACGCAGTATTTT,CASELAGGAQADTQYF
NA,NA,TRBJ2-7,TRBV11-2,TGTGCCAGCAGCCCAGTCACTACCTCGGGATACTACGAGCAGTACTTC,CASSPVTTSGYYEQYF
NA,NA,TRBJ1-1,TRBV15,TGTGCCACCAGCAGAGTGAGTAGGGGGGGTTCTGAAGCTTTCTTT,CATSRVSRGGSEAFF
once,TRBD2,TRBJ2-1,TRBV30,TGTGCCTGGACCCTAGCGGGGGGCTACAATGAGCAGTTCTTC,CAWTLAGGYNEQFF
few,TRBD2,TRBJ2-6,TRBV25-1,TGTGCCAGCAGTGGGGGACTAGCAGGGTTGGGGGCCAACGTCCTGACTTTC,CASSGGLAGLGANVLTF
NA,NA,TRBJ1-2,TRBV28,TGTGCCAGCAGTTTATCGGCGGGAGTCTACACCTTC,CASSLSAGVYTF
NA,TRBD2,TRBJ2-5,TRBV10-2,TGCGCCAGCAGTGAGTCGATAGCGGGGACCGGGGAGACCCAGTACTTC,CASSESIAGTGETQYF
NA,NA,TRBJ1-5,TRBV5-1,TGCGCCAGCAGCTTGACGGCGCTAGGGGATCAGCCCCAGCATTTT,CASSLTALGDQPQHF
few,NA,TRBJ1-3,TRBV6-1,TGTGCCAGCCTCCGGGGGGAGGCGGGAAACACCATATATTTT,CASLRGEAGNTIYF
NA,TRBD2,TRBJ2-3,TRBV7-3,TGTGCCAGCAGCCAACTAGCGGGGAGCACAGATACGCAGTATTTT,CASSQLAGSTDTQYF
NA,TRBD2,TRBJ2-7,TRBV19,TGTGCCAGTAGTATATCGGGGGGACGGAGCTCCTACGAGCAGTACTTC,CASSISGGRSSYEQYF
NA,TRBD2,TRBJ2-7,TRBV7-9,TGTTCCAGCAGCATCGGACTAGCGGGAGGGGGACCCTACGAGCAGTACTTC,CSSSIGLAGGGPYEQYF
NA,NA,TRBJ2-3,TRBV7-9,TGTGCCAGCATCCGTCCGGGACAACTCACAGATACGCAGTATTTT,CASIRPGQLTDTQYF
once,TRBD1,TRBJ2-2,TRBV9,TGTGCCAGCAGCGTAGGACAGGGGGCCACCGGGGAGCTGTTTTTT,CASSVGQGATGELFF
NA,NA,TRBJ2-3,TRBV7-2,TGTGCCAGCAGCTTAGTGACGGGATCGAACACAGATACGCAGTATTTT,CASSLVTGSNTDTQYF
NA,NA,TRBJ2-2,TRBV7-9,TGTGCCAGCAGCTTACCCGGGATGTTTGGAACCGGGGAGCTGTTTTTT,CASSLPGMFGTGELFF
NA,TRBD1,TRBJ1-6,TRBV25-1,TGTGCCAGCAGTGGGACAGGCGTATCTTCACTCTATAATTCACCCCTCCACTTT,CASSGTGVSSLYNSPLHF
NA,NA,TRBJ2-1,TRBV7-2,TGTGCCAGCAGCGGCGACAGATACGGGGAGCAGTTCTTC,CASSGDRYGEQFF
NA,NA,TRBJ1-1,TRBV27,TGTGCCAGCAAAAAGGTGACAGTGGTAGTGAACACTGAAGCTTTCTTT,CASKKVTVVVNTEAFF
few,NA,TRBJ2-2,TRBV27,TGTGCCAGCAGTTTGTTCGGGATAACGACCGGGGAGCTGTTTTTT,CASSLFGITTGELFF
few,TRBD2,TRBJ2-2,TRBV5-1,TGCGCCAGCAGCTTGAGAGCGGGAGTCGACACCGGGGAGCTGTTTTTT,CASSLRAGVDTGELFF
NA,NA,TRBJ2-1,TRBV6-5,TGTGCCAGCAGTTACTCGAAAGCTAATGAGCAGTTCTTC,CASSYSKANEQFF
NA,NA,TRBJ2-4,TRBV4-1,TGCGCCAGCAGCCAAGGAGGTAAAGCCAAAAACATTCAGTACTTC,CASSQGGKAKNIQYF
NA,TRBD1,TRBJ2-2,TRBV10-1,TGCGCCACCCGACAGGGAACCAACACCGGGGAGCTGTTTTTT,CATRQGTNTGELFF
NA,TRBD1,TRBJ1-6,TRBV27,TGTGCCAGCAGACTGGTCGGACAGGGCTTTTCACCCCTCCACTTT,CASRLVGQGFSPLHF
few,TRBD1,TRBJ2-7,TRBV5-6,TGTGCCAGCAGCTATGGACAGGGGCAGTACTTC,CASSYGQGQYF
NA,NA,TRBJ1-1,TRBV7-3,TGTGCCAGCAGCTTAAGTCGACAGATGAACACTGAAGCTTTCTTT,CASSLSRQMNTEAFF
NA,TRBD2,TRBJ2-5,TRBV18,TGTGCCAGCTCACCACCGAGGACTAGCGGTTTCCAAGAGACCCAGTACTTC,CASSPPRTSGFQETQYF
few,NA,TRBJ2-5,TRBV7-2,TGTGCCAGCAGCTTAGGAGGCAGGGTAGAAGAGACCCAGTACTTC,CASSLGGRVEETQYF
NA,NA,TRBJ1-5,TRBV2,TGTGCCAGCAGTGAAGGCCAGGGAACTGGGAACAATCAGCCCCAGCATTTT,CASSEGQGTGNNQPQHF
NA,NA,TRBJ1-1,TRBV12-5,TGTGCTAGTGGTTTGGGTGCAGGAAAAGCTTTCTTT,CASGLGAGKAFF
NA,NA,TRBJ2-7,TRBV6-1,TGTGCCAGCAGGGCAGCGGCGGGGTACGAGCAGTACTTC,CASRAAAGYEQYF
once,TRBD1,TRBJ1-2,TRBV5-1,TGCGCCAGCAGCTCCATGGCGGGACAGGGTTTCTATGGCTACACCTTC,CASSSMAGQGFYGYTF
few,TRBD1,TRBJ2-7,TRBV6-1,TGTGCCAGCAGTGTATGGGACAGGGATCAATACGAGCAGTACTTC,CASSVWDRDQYEQYF
NA,NA,TRBJ1-2,TRBV7-9,TGTGCCAGCAGCTTAGGCACCGAGCCCTCTAACTATGGCTACACCTTC,CASSLGTEPSNYGYTF
NA,NA,TRBJ2-1,TRBV2,TGTGCCAGCAGTATTGACAGTTACGGTACCAATGAGCAGTTCTTC,CASSIDSYGTNEQFF
NA,TRBD1,TRBJ2-7,TRBV29-1,TGCAGCGTTGTCCTTACAGGGGGACCCTCCTACGAGCAGTACTTC,CSVVLTGGPSYEQYF
NA,NA,TRBJ1-5,TRBV5-1,TGCGCCAGCAGCTTCGGGGACTCAAATCAGCCCCAGCATTTT,CASSFGDSNQPQHF
NA,NA,TRBJ2-3,TRBV6-5,TGTGCCGCATATACCCAACTCACAGATACGCAGTATTTT,CAAYTQLTDTQYF
NA,NA,TRBJ2-7,TRBV6-1,TGTGCCAGCAGTGTTCTAGCCGATATCTACGAGCAGTACTTC,CASSVLADIYEQYF
few,NA,TRBJ1-6,TRBV6-6,TGTGCCAGCAGTACTACAGGCTCCCATTCACCCCTCCACTTT,CASSTTGSHSPLHF
NA,TRBD1,TRBJ1-6,TRBV6-5,TGTGCCAGCAGACAGGGGAGCTCACCCCTCCACTTT,CASRQGSSPLHF
few,NA,TRBJ2-2,TRBV15,TGTGCCACCAGCAGAGATAGGGGGGGCACGGGCACCGGGGAGCTGTTTTTT,CATSRDRGGTGTGELFF
NA,NA,TRBJ2-7,TRBV12-2,TGTGCAACTCGGGCGGGGAGGTCCTACGAGCAGTACTTC,CATRAGRSYEQYF
few,NA,TRBJ1-1,TRBV5-6,TGTGCCAGCAGCCCGCCCAGGGGAGAAGCTTTCTTT,CASSPPRGEAFF
NA,NA,TRBJ2-4,TRBV30,TGTGCCTGGAGTCCGACAGGAAACATTCAGTACTTC,CAWSPTGNIQYF
once,NA,TRBJ1-1,TRBV10-3,TGTGCCATCAGTGACTACTCTCAGGGGAAGGGGAACACTGAAGCTTTCTTT,CAISDYSQGKGNTEAFF
NA,NA,TRBJ2-3,TRBV4-3,TGCGCCAGCAGCCAAAGGCTAGCGGGCTCAGGGGGGGGGCGCACAGATACGCAGTATTTT,CASSQRLAGSGGGRTDTQYF